This T cell receptor beta chain was sequenced during a study of blood T cell repertoires in COVID-19. Germline V gene lookup returns CDR1 LGHDT and CDR2 YNNKEL (reference sequence). The V end lost 5 bases, the J end lost 6 bases, and 10 bases lay between the germline ends. The CDR3 is made up of 12 amino acids. Profiling relied on immunoSEQ multiplex PCR, and the TCRdb table lists in-frame clones only, not all of them. This sample has 240,000 or so clones, with about four fifths found just once. Sequenced material: peripheral blood. This clonotype was sampled from an elderly woman with acute or convalescent COVID-19. V gene TRBV3-1 (or the pseudogene TRBV3-2) combines with J gene TRBJ1-2; D might be TRBD1 (6 bases). The CDR3 DNA sequence: TGTGCCAGCAGCTGGACAGCAAATGGCTACACCTTC. Protein: CASSWTANGYTF.